The next 15 T cell receptor beta chains were all read from a single sample in a study of human T cells and chemical hapten exposure. The time point is: pre-sensitization, week 0. The sample's treatment: therapeutic diphenylcyclopropenone sensitization with weekly scalp DPC. Via MiXCR, TCRdb re-called the RACE reads, giving one row per CDR3 protein. This table holds a few hundred thousand distinct CDR3 sequences, 5.5% found once. The sequences come from whole blood, collected in connection with sensitization to the hapten diphenylcyclopropenone (DPC). Receptors originate from a woman aged 18-35 years with alopecia areata. Some clones in this sample may be carry-over from other donors' samples.

This clonotype was counted ten times or more. V is TRBV7-8 and J is TRBJ2-3; 8 bases agree with TRBD1. The V gene's germline CDR1 is SGHVS and CDR2 FQNEAQ. V lost 3 bases and J lost 3; bases outside the gene matches: 14. The CDR3 is 18 amino acids. The CDR3 spells CASSFFIQGAKETDTQYF. CDR3 in DNA: TGTGCCAGCAGCTTCTTCATCCAGGGGGCAAAGGAAACAGATACGCAGTATTTT.

This chain uses TRBV4-2 with TRBJ2-7; the D gene is possibly TRBD2 (6 bases). This CDR3 spans 15 amino acids. Trimming shortened V by 8 bases and J by 2 bases, and 19 bases separated the two germline ends. CDR1 is LGHNA and CDR2 is YNFKEQ in the germline V gene. The CDR3 DNA sequence: TGTGCCAGCGGCTTAGGCGGGACCGTCCCCTACGAGCAGTACTTC. Its translation is CASGLGGTVPYEQYF.

This clonotype has a count of ten or more. The genes are TRBV3-1 and TRBJ2-1; 9 bases align to TRBD1. Germline V gene data show CDR1 as LGHDT and CDR2 as YNNKEL (reference sequence). The CDR3 contains 17 residues. Unmatched junction bases numbered 12, after V lost 4 bases and J lost 5 bases. CDR3 in DNA: TGTGCCAGCAGCCCAGAGTTAAACAGGGGGCGCCACAATGAGCAGTTCTTC. This codes for CASSPELNRGRHNEQFF.

Regarding this clonotype: The junction and the germline gene differ at one end; a read error may be behind it. The chain has TRBV7-7 and TRBJ2-5, with a tentative D call TRBD1 (6 bases). Per the germline V gene, CDR1 is SSHAT and CDR2 is FNYEAQ (reference sequence). The length of the CDR3 is 13 residues. The CDR3: CASTKDSQETQYF. CDR3 DNA sequence: TGTGCTAGCACCAAGGACAGTCAAGAGACCCAGTACTTC.

This clonotype has a count of ten or more. CDR3 DNA sequence: TGCAGTGCTAGTTGGTTTTCGGGGTCCGCTAGCGCAACACCCAATGAGCAGTTCTTC. It specifies CSASWFSGSASATPNEQFF. V is TRBV20-1 and J is TRBJ2-1; D might be TRBD2 (6 bases). Germline V gene sequence: CDR1 DFQATT, CDR2 SNEGSKA (reference sequence). V was cut by 3 bases and J by 6 bases, with 30 bases left in between. The CDR3 spans 19 residues.

This chain joins TRBV15 and TRBJ2-1; no firm D call. Trimming stripped 1 base from V and 7 bases from J, with 11 bases between. CDR1 is LNHNV, CDR2 YYDKDF, per germline (reference sequence). This CDR3 spans 14 amino acids. The CDR3 protein is CATSRVTVLNEQFF. The CDR3 DNA reads as TGTGCCACCAGCAGAGTAACAGTTCTTAATGAGCAGTTCTTC.

The table lists this clonotype with many counts. A junction end diverges from the germline sequence, so it may reflect a read error. V usage is TRBV5-5 and J usage is TRBJ2-7, with 7 positions matching TRBD1. This CDR3 region has 13 residues. The germline V gene encodes CDR1 SGHKS and CDR2 YYEKEE (reference sequence). CDR3 sequence: CASSLGIKDRPHF. Here the CDR3 DNA reads TGTGCCAGCAGCTTGGGTATAAAGGACAGGCCCCACTTC.

This clonotype was observed at least ten times. The chain links TRBV7-2 to TRBJ2-5; 7 nucleotides align to TRBD2. Germline V CDR1 and CDR2: SGHTA, FQGNSA. The CDR3 has 17 amino acids. Trimming took 1 base from V and 5 from J; bases not matched to a gene: 13. CDR3 amino acids: CASSLVVAPWEGETQYF. The CDR3 nucleotides are TGTGCCAGCAGCTTAGTAGTAGCGCCATGGGAGGGGGAGACCCAGTACTTC.

CDR3 in DNA: TGCGCCAGCAGCGGATCTAGCGGGGGAACAGCCTACAATGAGCAGTTCTTC. Translating it yields CASSGSSGGTAYNEQFF. The genes are TRBV5-1 and TRBJ2-1; TRBD2 matches 10 bases. The V and J ends lost 4 bases and 2 bases, in that order; junction bases with no gene match: 9. This CDR3 has 17 amino acids. Per germline, CDR1 SGHRS and CDR2 YFSETQ.

This chain connects TRBV5-1 to TRBJ2-3; TRBD2 aligns across 8 bases. Trimming removed 0 bases from V and 6 bases from J; junction bases left unmatched: 6. CDR1 SGHRS and CDR2 YFSETQ come from the germline V gene. This CDR3 has 15 amino acids. CDR3 region: CASSLDGGAGDTQYF. The CDR3 DNA reads as TGCGCCAGCAGCTTGGACGGGGGGGCCGGGGATACGCAGTATTTT.

This clonotype turned up a few times. The J gene is TRBJ2-3, the V gene TRBV4-3; no definite D call. Per germline, CDR1 LGHNA and CDR2 YSLEER. This CDR3 is built from 14 residues. V dropped 2 bases and J dropped 1 base, with 7 bases sitting between them. Here the CDR3 reads CASSQNHGTDTQYF. DNA of the CDR3: TGCGCCAGCAGCCAAAATCATGGCACAGATACGCAGTATTTT.

J is TRBJ2-5 and V is TRBV7-9, with TRBD1 matching over 9 bases. CDR3 length: 15 residues. CDR1 and CDR2 (germline): SEHNR, FQNEAQ (reference sequence). After removal of 5 bases from V and 4 bases from J, the junction contained 8 bases not matched to a gene. DNA of the CDR3: TGTGCCAGCAGCCCCCCGGGACAGGGTGGAGAGACCCAGTACTTC. This encodes CASSPPGQGGETQYF.

This chain joins TRBV4-3 and TRBJ2-3; 10 bases match TRBD1. The trim removed 0 bases at V and 2 bases at J, leaving 8 bases unmatched. Germline lookup yields CDR1 LGHNA and CDR2 YSLEER. This CDR3 comprises 18 residues. The CDR3 loop reads CASSQDSDRGTFTDTQYF. The CDR3 DNA follows: TGCGCCAGCAGCCAAGATTCGGACAGGGGGACCTTCACAGATACGCAGTATTTT.

V usage is TRBV13 and J usage is TRBJ1-1; 8 bases line up with TRBD1. Per germline, CDR1 PRHDT and CDR2 FYEKMQ (reference sequence). The V and J ends lost 5 bases and 3 bases, in that order; junction bases with no gene match: 5. The CDR3 is 14 residues long. Here the CDR3 DNA reads TGTGCCAGCAGCCATACAGGGGGAGACACTGAAGCTTTCTTT. Translating gives CASSHTGGDTEAFF.

This clonotype occurred many times. The chain uses TRBV20-1 and TRBJ2-1, with unresolved D. Germline V gene sequence: CDR1 DFQATT, CDR2 SNEGSKA (reference sequence). The CDR3 has 12 residues. Trimming cost V 2 bases and J 5 bases, with 7 bases left between them. CDR3 sequence reads: CSARLSDNEQFF. The DNA for the CDR3 is TGCAGTGCTAGATTATCAGACAATGAGCAGTTCTTC.